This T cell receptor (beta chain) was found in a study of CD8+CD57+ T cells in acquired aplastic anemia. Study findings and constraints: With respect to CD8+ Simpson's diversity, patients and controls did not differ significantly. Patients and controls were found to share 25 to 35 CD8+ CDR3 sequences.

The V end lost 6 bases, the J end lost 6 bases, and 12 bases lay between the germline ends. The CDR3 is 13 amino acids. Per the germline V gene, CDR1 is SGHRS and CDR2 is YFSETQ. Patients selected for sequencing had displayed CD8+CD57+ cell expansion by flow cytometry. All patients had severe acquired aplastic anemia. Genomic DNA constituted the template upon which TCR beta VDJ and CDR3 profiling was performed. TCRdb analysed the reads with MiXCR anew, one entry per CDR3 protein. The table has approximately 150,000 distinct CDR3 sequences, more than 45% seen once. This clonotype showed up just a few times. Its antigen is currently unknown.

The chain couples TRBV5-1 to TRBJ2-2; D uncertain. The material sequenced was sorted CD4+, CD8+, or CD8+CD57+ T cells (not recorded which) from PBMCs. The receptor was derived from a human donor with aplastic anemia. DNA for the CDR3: TGCGCCAGCAAGGGATTGGGTTCCGGGGAGCTGTTTTTT. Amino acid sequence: CASKGLGSGELFF.